This T cell receptor (beta chain) came from a study of shared clonotypes between healthy human individuals. Only in-frame clones appear in the TCRdb table, and some are missing; sequencing was by immunoSEQ multiplex PCR. The data contain 300,000 or so clones, under 80% of them singletons. This CDR3 is 14 amino acids long. V lost 4 bases and J lost 2, with 11 bases in between. Germline V lookup: CDR1 SGDLS, CDR2 YYNGEE. This clone has just a few counts. The sequenced material came from memory CD4+ T cells sorted from blood. Specified subset: CD45RA-negative fraction. The chain couples TRBV9 to TRBJ2-3; D possibly corresponds to TRBD2 (6 bases). The TCR originated in a man younger than 45 in good health. The CDR3 spells CASSPRDYTDTQYF. In nucleotides, the CDR3 is TGTGCCAGCAGCCCGCGGGATTACACAGATACGCAGTATTTT.